This TCR beta chain appears in the sequencing data of a study of CD8+ T cells in alopecia areata (dated by TCRdb to the late 2010s). With respect to the entire study: The treated patients took part in an open-label pilot trial in which moderate-to-severe alopecia areata was treated with oral tofacitinib at 5 to 10 mg twice daily. On the human side, TCRbeta sequencing was run on scalp tissue and on sorted CD4+ and CD8+ peripheral blood T cells from healthy controls and from alopecia areata patients with either patchy or totalis/universalis disease. For the treated patients, the SALT score, which quantifies what percentage of scalp surface area is affected, served as the measure of disease severity. Patients received tofacitinib for 6 to 18 months and were then followed off drug for 6 months to check for delayed response and recurrence. High-throughput TCRbeta sequencing was used to examine T cell clonal expansion in alopecia areata in both the C3H/HeJ mouse model and human patients. Biopsies were taken from tofacitinib-treated patients at baseline and at 4 and 24 weeks of treatment, and a later scalp biopsy was taken in several of the tofacitinib-treated patients. RNA was extracted with the PAXgene miRNA kit for fixed scalp, the miRNeasy kit for PBMCs, and the RNeasy kit for mouse skin. Clonality in the scalp was compared among normal scalp (n=4), patchy alopecia areata scalp (n=8), and alopecia totalis/universalis scalp (n=8). TCRbeta CDR3 regions were amplified by immunoSEQ multiplex PCR using 35 Vbeta forward and 13 Jbeta reverse primers. Findings and caveats that apply to the study as a whole: Because the treated cohort was small and had only one nonresponder, larger studies are needed to examine links between baseline CD8+ expansion and response. Lesional scalp, especially in alopecia totalis/universalis, showed higher clonality and more expanded CD8+ clones than normal scalp, suggesting antigenic drive. Scalp TCR repertoire analysis is complicated because resident alphabeta T cells in normal human skin are also sequenced, whereas mouse skin is dominated by gammadelta T cells. TCR sequences shared between patients were less clear than in mice, possibly partly because of HLA diversity in the patient population. Many expanded lesional clones persisted in scalp and blood during tofacitinib treatment, which may partly explain relapse after stopping treatment. Scalp clonality and the number of expanded CD8+ clones among the top 100 scalp clones were significantly decreased by tofacitinib.

V trim: 4 bases; J trim: 8 bases; unmatched bases: 13. As encoded in the germline V gene, CDR1 is SGHVS while CDR2 is FQNEAQ. The CDR3 goes from the cysteine to the phenylalanine over 16 residues. The kept DNA is CDR3 alone, 48 bases in frame from the first base. What this sample's treatment or condition label stands for: oral pan-JAK inhibitor, 5-10 mg twice daily. Lesional scalp punch biopsies and peripheral blood were collected from alopecia areata patients. PBMCs were isolated by density centrifugation and stained for CD3, CD4 and CD8, and CD4+ and CD8+ T cells were sorted on a FACSAria. Concerning this clone itself: This clone's antigen is unknown. Base qualities are missing; no much larger clone stands one base away.

The method was the immunoSEQ multiplex PCR assay. To provide template for TCR sequencing, every sample had RNA extracted and reverse transcribed into cDNA. SuperScript III was used for first-strand cDNA synthesis, primed with a 2:1 mix of oligo-dT and random hexamers. Amplification bias was assessed with a synthetic immune receptor repertoire, and residual bias was removed computationally. The paper's processing steps were these. After raw reads were preprocessed to remove errors, the CDR3 was defined following IMGT conventions as running from the conserved cysteine to phenylalanine. Clonality was computed as 1 minus the Shannon entropy, with the entropy normalized by log2 of the number of productive unique TCRs. CD4 or CD8 identity of scalp clones was inferred by cross-referencing scalp TCRbeta sequences with sorted blood CD4 and CD8 repertoires. TCRdb re-hosts the immuneACCESS table, in-frame sequences only. Its copies lack some clones; in the studies checked, an unresolved V gene accounts for under half of them, and the cause for the rest is not known. V, J and clone size are those of that table, while D and trimming were read from the DNA. The sample profile shows approximately 100,000 clones; 55% to 75% of them were found once. The ten largest clones take up about 17% of the sample.

This chain joins TRBV7-8 to TRBJ2-1, with TRBD2 identical over 8 junction bases. The source was CD8+ T cells sorted from blood, collected at approximately week 60, from a patient treated with tofacitinib. The clonotype comes from a human donor with alopecia areata. This receptor has the CDR3 CASSSPARGGMHEQFF. The sequenced DNA: TGTGCCAGCAGCTCCCCAGCACGGGGGGGGATGCATGAGCAGTTCTTC.